This T cell receptor (beta chain) was observed in a study of response to subunit inactivated influenza vaccine. Via MiXCR, TCRdb re-called the RT-PCR reads, giving one row per CDR3 protein. The data show just under 550,000 distinct CDR3 sequences, approximately 24% seen once. Comment on this clonotype: The antigen is not known.

Study-level findings and limits: Researchers suggested that each seasonal influenza vaccination recruits few new T cells.

Germline CDR1 WSHSY, CDR2 SAAADI. V dropped 6 bases and J dropped 10 bases, with 16 bases sitting between them. This CDR3 contains 14 residues. The data also belong to a second study, concerning T cells expressing NK-cell markers. That source adds: Scientists made TCR beta cDNA using 5'RACE template switching with UMIs. T cells sorted in several experiments were restricted to alpha-beta TCR T cells by an anti-gamma-delta TCR antibody. Where several donors were concerned, these clonotypes also led the CD3+CD56-NKG2C+ fraction.

This sequence originates from a man aged 50-59 years who received an inactivated influenza vaccine. The chain is built from TRBV10-2 and TRBJ1-6, with a possible D match to TRBD1 (6 bases). Source: CD4+ T cells sorted from PBMCs, taken 11 to 12 days after vaccination. CDR3 sequence: CASRPTGNRSPLHF. DNA of the CDR3: TGCGCCAGCAGGCCTACAGGGAATCGCTCACCCCTCCACTTT.